This TCR beta chain comes out of a study of tissue T cells after allogeneic stem cell transplantation. To note about this clone: The antigen remains undetermined. Genes and germline are mouse. Coverage ceases 1 residue before the CDR3 finishes, and the germline J gene fills in the end.

The study, taken as a whole, reports: Across patients, clones rarely overlapped, yet motif clusters were shared tissue-specifically.

The CDR3 length is 17 residues. Germline V CDR1 and CDR2: NNHNN, SYGAGS (reference sequence). Losses at the gene ends were 3 bases for V and 0 bases for J; bases not matched to a gene: 3. TCRbeta CDR3 was sequenced at survey depth with template counts. The repertoire was sequenced with immunoSEQ multiplex PCR; TCRdb's copy has only in-frame clones and lacks some. The sample has 450 to 600 clones, about 70% seen once. The V gene is TRBV13-2, the J gene TRBJ2-3; 14 bases fit TRBD2. The TCR sequence derives from a female BALB/c mouse in good health. As its MHC haplotype, the strain has H2-d. The material sequenced was liver tissue. CDR3 region: CASGGDWGGASAETLYF. Incomplete CDR3 DNA: TGTGCCAGCGGTGGGGACTGGGGGGGCGCGAGTGCAGAAACGCTGTAT.